These 25 T cell receptor beta chains were all obtained from the same sample, sequenced in a study of Graves' ophthalmopathy and Graves' hyperthyroidism. The study amplified TCR beta CDR3 regions using RNA transcripts. RT-PCR with HTBI primers came first, then second-round multiplex PCR. TCRdb re-called the multiplex PCR reads through MiXCR, storing one row per CDR3 protein. The sample includes 57,000 or so distinct CDR3 sequences, approximately 52% of them seen just once. The sequenced sample consisted of peripheral blood. Every receptor here comes from an adult woman with Graves' ophthalmopathy.

V is TRBV7-2 and J is TRBJ2-7; TRBD2 aligns across 14 bases. From germline, CDR1 is SGHTA and CDR2 FQGNSA. The CDR3 totals 17 residues. With V trimmed by 6 bases and J by 6 bases, 13 bases remained unmatched. The CDR3 DNA reads TGTGCCAGCAGTGTCGACACCGGGACTAGCGGGAGTAGCGAGCAGTACTTC. Its protein product is CASSVDTGTSGSSEQYF.

This clonotype is deemed medium-sized. This chain's CDR3 is CASSPGQGGGYTF. CDR3 in DNA: TGTGCCAGCAGCCCAGGACAGGGAGGCGGCTACACCTTC. The genes are TRBV7-6 and TRBJ1-2, with TRBD1 matching 8 bases. CDR3 length: 13 amino acids. In germline, CDR1 is SGHVS, CDR2 FNYEAQ. Losses at the gene ends were 5 bases for V and 8 bases for J; bases not matched to a gene: 7.

As regards this clonotype: Without the conserved terminal phenylalanine or tryptophan, this CDR3 likely stems from a read error. The chain has TRBV6-4 and TRBJ2-1, with TRBD2 identical over 9 bases. From germline, CDR1 is MRHNA and CDR2 SNTAGT. This CDR3 contains 15 residues. The CDR3 loop reads CAGSEVAGEYNEQFC. The CDR3 nucleotides are TGTGCCGGCAGTGAAGTAGCGGGAGAGTACAATGAGCAGTTCTGC.

This clonotype was picked up many times. The chain has TRBV7-2 and TRBJ1-1; D remains unclear. V lost 3 bases and J lost 6, with 5 bases in between. This CDR3 region has 11 residues. Germline CDR1 is SGHTA and CDR2 is FQGNSA. Here the CDR3 DNA reads TGTGCCAGCAGCTTTACACCTGAAGCTTTCTTT. This encodes CASSFTPEAFF. The entire variable domain, with the rest obtained from reference TRBV7-2 and TRBJ1-1, is as follows: GAGVSQSPSNKVTEKGKDVELRCDPISGHTALYWYRQSLGQGLEFLIYFQGNSAPDKSGLPSDRFSAERTGGSVSTLTIQRTQQEDSAVYLCASSFTPEAFFGQGTRLTVV.

On this clonotype itself: The junction shows a germline mismatch at one end, possibly a read error. This chain joins TRBV6-1 and TRBJ1-6, with TRBD1 as a possible D gene (5 bases). Germline V lookup: CDR1 MNHNS, CDR2 SASEGT. There are 15 residues in the CDR3. In nucleotides, the CDR3 is TGTGCCAGCAGAGAAATGGCAGGGAGTAATTCACCCCACCACTTT. It encodes CASREMAGSNSPHHF.

A word on this clonotype: The junction differs from germline at one of its ends, possibly a read error. The rearrangement uses TRBV12-3 or TRBV12-4 and TRBJ2-3; D may be TRBD1 or TRBD2 (5 bases each). The length of the CDR3 is 14 residues. Here the CDR3 reads CPSTWGTTTDTQYF. CDR3 in DNA: TGTCCCAGCACCTGGGGGACCACAACAGATACGCAGTATTTT.

This clonotype appeared many times. The rearrangement joins TRBV7-9 to TRBJ2-5, with 7 bases identical to TRBD2. V was clipped by 6 bases and J by 2 bases; unmatched bases: 12. Germline CDR1 is SEHNR and CDR2 is FQNEAQ (reference sequence). The CDR3 is 16 amino acids. This chain's CDR3 is CASRQSSREVQETQYF. DNA for the CDR3: TGTGCCAGCAGACAGTCCTCCCGGGAGGTTCAAGAGACCCAGTACTTC.

This sequence joins TRBV6-4 and TRBJ1-6, with TRBD1 matching over 9 bases. Unmatched junction bases numbered 4, after V lost 6 bases and J lost 4 bases. The CDR3 length is 15 residues. Germline V gene lookup returns CDR1 MRHNA and CDR2 SNTAGT. This CDR3 is CASRYRGPYNSPLHF. In DNA form, the CDR3 reads TGTGCCAGCAGGTACAGGGGGCCTTATAATTCACCCCTCCACTTT.

This clonotype occurred many times. This chain joins TRBV10-3 and TRBJ2-1, with D possibly being TRBD2 (5 bases). The germline V gene has CDR1 ENHRY and CDR2 SYGVKD. This CDR3 has 16 amino acids. Trimming removed 3 bases at V and 0 bases at J, with 12 bases between. CDR3 sequence reads: CAISDELELSYNEQFF. The CDR3 region has the DNA TGTGCCATCAGTGATGAACTAGAGCTCTCCTACAATGAGCAGTTCTTC.

Ten or more counts support this clonotype. The rearrangement links TRBV5-4 to TRBJ2-3; D ambiguous. Looked up from germline, CDR1 is SGHNT and CDR2 is YYREEE (reference sequence). V was trimmed by 1 base and J by 3 bases, leaving 3 bases between them. The CDR3 loop spans 12 amino acids. The DNA for the CDR3 is TGTGCCAGCAGCTTGTATACAGATACGCAGTATTTT. As protein: CASSLYTDTQYF.

In its sample, this clonotype was seen many times. The chain is built from TRBV4-3 and TRBJ1-6; 8 bases match TRBD1. V was pared by 1 base and J by 10 bases, with 6 bases of the junction left unmatched. From germline, CDR1 is LGHNA and CDR2 YSLEER. This CDR3 has 15 residues. Here the CDR3 reads CASSQGVTGESPLHF. The CDR3 DNA follows: TGCGCCAGCAGCCAAGGGGTGACAGGGGAATCACCCCTCCACTTT.

This clonotype came up many times. This chain connects TRBV19 to TRBJ2-7; TRBD2 matches at 14 bases. J lost 4 bases, V lost 5 bases, and 4 bases had no gene match. This CDR3 is 15 amino acids long. CDR1 is LNHDA and CDR2 is SQIVND in the germline V gene (reference sequence). CDR3 loop: CASSAGTSGSYEQYF. The CDR3 nucleotides read TGTGCCAGTAGTGCAGGGACTAGCGGGAGTTACGAGCAGTACTTC.

This clonotype was seen ten or more times. The chain recombines TRBV7-2 with TRBJ2-7, with TRBD2 matching over 7 bases. CDR3 length: 15 amino acids. Germline loops: CDR1 SGHTA, CDR2 FQGNSA. The ends lost 5 bases at V and 0 bases at J; junction bases unmatched: 7. CDR3 DNA sequence: TGTGCCAGCAGCAGGACTAGTCAAGGCTCCTACGAGCAGTACTTC. Amino acids: CASSRTSQGSYEQYF.

Details on this clonotype: The junction shows a germline mismatch at one end, possibly a read error. The V gene is TRBV7-7, the J gene TRBJ2-7, with 7 bases fitting TRBD2. CDR3 length equals 16 residues. CDR1 is SSHAT, CDR2 FNYEAQ, per germline (reference sequence). CDR3 sequence: CASSLIPASGSYEQYF. CDR3 DNA: TGTGCTAGCAGCTTAATCCCCGCTAGCGGATCGTACGAGCAGTACTTC.

The chain is built from TRBV20-1 and TRBJ2-7; 11 bases align to TRBD1. The CDR3 length is 16 residues. V was clipped by 1 base and J by 5 bases; unmatched bases: 10. Germline V lookup: CDR1 DFQATT, CDR2 SNEGSKA (reference sequence). The CDR3 loop is CSARAAPGQGVDEQYF. Written as DNA, the CDR3 is TGCAGTGCTAGAGCCGCACCGGGACAGGGGGTAGACGAGCAGTACTTC.

This clonotype has a single count. V is TRBV24-1 and J is TRBJ2-7, with TRBD1 matching over 12 bases. Trimming removed 5 bases from V and 7 bases from J; junction bases left unmatched: 5. The length of the CDR3 is 14 residues. Germline V gene sequence: CDR1 KGHDR, CDR2 SFDVKD. In DNA form, the CDR3 reads TGTGCCACCAGTGCCTGGGACAGGGGGCTTGAGCAGTACTTC. Translation: CATSAWDRGLEQYF.

This clonotype has only one observation. The chain is built from TRBV2 and TRBJ1-5; D perhaps matches TRBD1 (5 bases). Per the germline V gene, CDR1 is SNHLY and CDR2 is FYNNEI. This CDR3 is 13 amino acids long. The germline V and J ends were trimmed by 11 bases and 2 bases, with 13 bases remaining between them. The CDR3 sequence is CAERGSRNQPQHF. In nucleotides, the CDR3 is TGTGCCGAAAGGGGCAGTCGCAATCAGCCCCAGCATTTT.

This chain links TRBV2 with TRBJ1-1; 7 nucleotides line up with TRBD1. V gave up 6 bases and J gave up 1 base; unmatched junction bases: 5. CDR1 is SNHLY, CDR2 FYNNEI, per germline. The CDR3 loop spans 14 amino acids. The CDR3 loop reads CASRGGGPNTEAFF. CDR3 DNA sequence: TGTGCCAGCAGGGGAGGGGGCCCGAACACTGAAGCTTTCTTT.

CDR3 coding DNA: TGTGCCACCAGCAGAGACGATAGCGGGCACTATGAGCAGTTCTTC. Its translation: CATSRDDSGHYEQFF. The chain employs TRBV15 and TRBJ2-1; TRBD2 matches 7 bases. V lost 0 bases and J lost 8; bases outside the gene matches: 7. This CDR3 has 15 residues. CDR1 LNHNV and CDR2 YYDKDF come from the germline V gene (reference sequence).

With regard to this clonotype: This may be a read error: a much more frequent sequence differs by one nucleotide. J is TRBJ1-1 and V is TRBV3-1; 8 positions match TRBD1. This CDR3 comprises 15 residues. Germline CDR1 LGHDT, CDR2 YNNKEL (reference sequence). CDR3 in amino acids: CAGSGPTGVNTEAFF. The CDR3 DNA follows: TGTGCCGGCAGCGGACCGACAGGGGTGAACACTGAAGCTTTCTTT.

This clonotype was seen repeatedly, ten times or more. The rearrangement joins TRBV11-3 to TRBJ2-1; D remains ambiguous. V was pared by 5 bases and J by 1 base, with 12 bases between. Germline values: CDR1 SGHNT, CDR2 YENEEA. The CDR3 is 15 amino acids. For the CDR3, the DNA is TGTGCCAGCAGCCCAGATCCCCGTTCCTACAATGAGCAGTTCTTC. Encoded protein: CASSPDPRSYNEQFF.

In its sample, this clonotype is medium-sized. The rearrangement joins TRBV9 to TRBJ2-3; perhaps TRBD2 as D (6 bases). V lost 2 bases and J 4 bases, leaving 8 bases between the germline ends. Germline-derived CDR1 and CDR2 are SGDLS and YYNGEE. This CDR3 is built from 13 residues. The CDR3 sequence is CASSVEGADTQYF. The CDR3 DNA is TGTGCCAGCAGCGTGGAGGGTGCAGATACGCAGTATTTT.

This chain uses TRBV25-1 with TRBJ2-1; 8 positions match TRBD2. The CDR3 totals 18 residues. The germline V gene encodes CDR1 MGHDK and CDR2 SYGVNS. With V trimmed by 8 bases and J by 2 bases, 17 bases remained unmatched. CDR3 in amino acids: CASRSGIATGGAYNEQFF. In DNA form, the CDR3 reads TGTGCCAGCCGTTCTGGGATAGCGACGGGAGGGGCCTACAATGAGCAGTTCTTC.

The sample holds many counts of this clonotype. The chain carries TRBV5-5 and TRBJ1-1, with 7 bases that match TRBD1. CDR3 length equals 12 residues. Germline assignment: CDR1 SGHKS and CDR2 YYEKEE (reference sequence). The V and J ends lost 2 bases and 12 bases, in that order; junction bases with no gene match: 7. CDR3 nucleotides: TGTGCCAGCAGCTTTAAGGGGGCAGGAACTTTCTTT. It translates to CASSFKGAGTFF.

V usage is TRBV29-1 and J usage is TRBJ1-5; unclear D gene. Germline V lookup: CDR1 SQVTM, CDR2 ANQGSEA. The CDR3 consists of 15 residues. In DNA form, the CDR3 reads TGCCAGCTCCTAAGGGAGACTTTTAGCAATCAGCCCCAGCATTTT. Residues: CQLLRETFSNQPQHF.